Below, one T cell receptor beta chain is given with its context. This sample was taken from a study of blood T cells in healthy people across ages. V shed 7 bases and J shed 0 bases, with 14 bases lying between them. The V gene's germline CDR1 is MNHNY and CDR2 SVGAGI (reference sequence). The CDR3 consists of 15 residues. Together with a sample-barcoded 5' primer, a J-beta primer mix was included in a second PCR lasting about 7 to 12 cycles. One entry per CDR3 protein results from TCRdb running MiXCR on the 5' RACE reads. The sample has approximately 850,000 distinct CDR3 sequences, 58% seen once; the top ten hold 20% to 25%.

Sequenced input: blood. This TCR derives from a man aged 25-40 years in good health. The V call is TRBV6-6, the J call TRBJ2-3; unclear D gene. CDR3 bases: TGTGCCAGCACCTCAAAATGGGAAAGCACAGATACGCAGTATTTT. This translates into CASTSKWESTDTQYF.